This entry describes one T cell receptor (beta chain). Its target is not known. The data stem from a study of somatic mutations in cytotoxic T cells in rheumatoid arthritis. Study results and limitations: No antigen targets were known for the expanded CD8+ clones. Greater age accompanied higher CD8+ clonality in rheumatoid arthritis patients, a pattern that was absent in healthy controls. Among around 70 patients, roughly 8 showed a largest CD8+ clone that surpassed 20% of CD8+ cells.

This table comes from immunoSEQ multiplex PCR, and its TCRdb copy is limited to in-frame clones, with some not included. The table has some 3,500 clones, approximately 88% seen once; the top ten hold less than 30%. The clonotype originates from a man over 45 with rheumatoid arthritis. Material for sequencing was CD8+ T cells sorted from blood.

The CDR3 DNA reads TGTGCCAGTAGTATAGACCCAACAGACACTGAAGCTTTCTTT. Protein: CASSIDPTDTEAFF. The chain uses TRBV19 and TRBJ1-1; D is undetermined. The germline V gene encodes CDR1 LNHDA and CDR2 SQIVND (reference sequence). Trimming shortened V by 0 bases and J by 3 bases, and 8 bases separated the two germline ends. The CDR3 covers 14 residues.